This T cell receptor beta chain was retrieved from a study of blood T cell repertoires in COVID-19. Study-wide context: Samples of COVID-19 (acute and convalescent) were obtained from the United States, Italy and Spain.

This CDR3 spans 14 amino acids. V lost 1 base, J lost 2 bases, and 9 bases lay in between. The germline V gene has CDR1 SEHNR and CDR2 FQNEAQ (reference sequence). For recovered donors of Cohort 3, there were two negative PCRs, clearance, or symptom resolution. This clone was seen only a few times. Using immunoSEQ multiplex PCR, the repertoire was profiled, and TCRdb retains in-frame clones only, with some absent. Of around 300,000 clones in the sample, over 85% are singletons; the top ten hold 1.9%. The TCR was taken from a woman between 55 and 75 years old who had recovered from COVID-19. The rearrangement uses TRBV7-9 and TRBJ2-7, with TRBD1 as a possible D gene (5 bases). Input material: PBMCs or T cells enriched from blood (not recorded which). The CDR3: CASSLEGRTYEQYF. The CDR3 region has the DNA TGTGCCAGCAGCTTAGAGGGGCGGACCTACGAGCAGTACTTC.